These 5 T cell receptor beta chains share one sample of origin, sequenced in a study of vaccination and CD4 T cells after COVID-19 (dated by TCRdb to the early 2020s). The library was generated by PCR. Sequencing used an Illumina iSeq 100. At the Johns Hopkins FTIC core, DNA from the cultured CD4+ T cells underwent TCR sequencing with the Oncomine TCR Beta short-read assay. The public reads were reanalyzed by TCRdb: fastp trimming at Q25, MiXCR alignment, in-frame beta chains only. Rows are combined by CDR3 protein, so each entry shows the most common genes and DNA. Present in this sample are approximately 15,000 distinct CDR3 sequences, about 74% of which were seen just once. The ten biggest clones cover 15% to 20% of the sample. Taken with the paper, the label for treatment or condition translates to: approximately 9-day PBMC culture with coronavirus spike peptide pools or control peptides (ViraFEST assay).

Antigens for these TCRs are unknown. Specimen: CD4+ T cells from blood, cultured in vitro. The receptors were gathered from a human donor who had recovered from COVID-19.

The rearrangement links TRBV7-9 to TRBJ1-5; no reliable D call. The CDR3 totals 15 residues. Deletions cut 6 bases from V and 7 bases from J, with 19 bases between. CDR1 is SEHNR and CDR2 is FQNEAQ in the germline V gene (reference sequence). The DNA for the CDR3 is TGTGCCAGCAGTTACGGACTGCAGTTGGGGCAGCCCCAGCATTTT. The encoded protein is CASSYGLQLGQPQHF.

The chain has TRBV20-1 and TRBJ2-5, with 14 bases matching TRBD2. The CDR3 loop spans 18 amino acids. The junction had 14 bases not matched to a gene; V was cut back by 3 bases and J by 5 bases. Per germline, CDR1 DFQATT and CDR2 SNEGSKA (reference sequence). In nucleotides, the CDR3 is TGCAGTGCTAGGGGTGTCCCGGGACTAGCGGGAGAGGTGGAGACCCAGTACTTC. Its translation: CSARGVPGLAGEVETQYF.

The CDR3 DNA reads as TGCAGTGCTAGAGCCCCCCGAGGATGGGAGACCCAGTACTTC. Its translation is CSARAPRGWETQYF. V usage is TRBV20-1 and J usage is TRBJ2-5; D unclear. V dropped 1 base and J dropped 5 bases, with 14 bases sitting between them. Germline V CDR1 and CDR2: DFQATT, SNEGSKA (reference sequence). This CDR3 has 14 amino acids.

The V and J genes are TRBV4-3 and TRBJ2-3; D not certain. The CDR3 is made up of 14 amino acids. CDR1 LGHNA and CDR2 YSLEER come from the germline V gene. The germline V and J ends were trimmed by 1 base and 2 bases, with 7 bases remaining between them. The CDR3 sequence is CASSQVPFTDTQYF. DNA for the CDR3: TGCGCCAGCAGCCAAGTCCCCTTCACAGATACGCAGTATTTT.

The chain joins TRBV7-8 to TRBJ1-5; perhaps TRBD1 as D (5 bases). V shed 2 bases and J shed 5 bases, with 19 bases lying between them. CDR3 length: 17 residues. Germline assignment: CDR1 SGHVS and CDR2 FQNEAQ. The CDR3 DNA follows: TGTGCCAGCAGCTTATCTGTACAGGAGGGTAGATATCAGCCCCAGCATTTT. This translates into CASSLSVQEGRYQPQHF.